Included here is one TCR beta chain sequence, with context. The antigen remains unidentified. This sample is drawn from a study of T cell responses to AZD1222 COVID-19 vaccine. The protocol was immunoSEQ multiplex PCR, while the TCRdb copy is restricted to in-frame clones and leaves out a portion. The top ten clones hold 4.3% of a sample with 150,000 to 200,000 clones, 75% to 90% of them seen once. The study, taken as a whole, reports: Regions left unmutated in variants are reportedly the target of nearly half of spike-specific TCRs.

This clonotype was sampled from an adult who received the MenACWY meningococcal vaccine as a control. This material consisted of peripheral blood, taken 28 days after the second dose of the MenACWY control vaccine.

CDR3 DNA sequence: TGTGCCTGGAGTGTACGTTCCTACAATGAGCAGTTCTTC. This translates into CAWSVRSYNEQFF. This chain connects TRBV30 to TRBJ2-1; D unresolved. CDR3 length equals 13 residues. Trimming took 0 bases from V and 1 from J, leaving 4 bases between them. Per the germline V gene, CDR1 is GTSNPN and CDR2 is SVGIG (reference sequence).